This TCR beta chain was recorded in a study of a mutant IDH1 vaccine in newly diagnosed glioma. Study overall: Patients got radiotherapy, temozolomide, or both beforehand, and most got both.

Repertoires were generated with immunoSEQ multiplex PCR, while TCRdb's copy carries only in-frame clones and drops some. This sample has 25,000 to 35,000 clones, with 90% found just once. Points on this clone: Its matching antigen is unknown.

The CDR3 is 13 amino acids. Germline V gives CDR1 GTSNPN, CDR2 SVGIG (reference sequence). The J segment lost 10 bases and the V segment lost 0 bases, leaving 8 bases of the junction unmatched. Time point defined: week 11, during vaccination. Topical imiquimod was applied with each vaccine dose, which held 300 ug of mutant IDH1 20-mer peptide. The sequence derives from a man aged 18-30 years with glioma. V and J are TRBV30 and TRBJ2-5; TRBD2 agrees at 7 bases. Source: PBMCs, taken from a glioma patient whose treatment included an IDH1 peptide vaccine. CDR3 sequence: CAWSVKGLVVQYF. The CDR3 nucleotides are TGTGCCTGGAGTGTAAAAGGACTAGTAGTCCAGTACTTC.